The following is a T cell receptor (beta chain) sequence with its context. Antigen: not known. This PCR relied on a set of 60 Vbeta primers and 13 Jbeta primers. The method was immunoSEQ multiplex PCR; TCRdb's version includes in-frame clones alone and lacks a portion of them. The sample includes some 200,000 clones, around 75% seen only once; the top ten take about 2%. These data come from a study of cytomegalovirus exposure and HLA in healthy donors. Study-level results: It was reported that the classifier diagnosed cytomegalovirus status with high specificity and sensitivity in both the original and validation cohorts. In presence/absence analyses, roughly uniform sequencing depth across donors was assumed.

CDR3 length: 15 amino acids. CDR1 is SEHNR and CDR2 is FQNEAQ in the germline V gene (reference sequence). Trimming left V 2 bases short and J 0 bases short, with 10 bases between. This TCR was recovered from a woman aged 25-40 years in good health and CMV-seronegative. The V call is TRBV7-9, the J call TRBJ1-1; D ambiguous. The sample taken for sequencing was PBMCs. The CDR3 region has the DNA TGTGCCAGCAGCTTATTACCGGAGATGAACACTGAAGCTTTCTTT. Residues: CASSLLPEMNTEAFF.